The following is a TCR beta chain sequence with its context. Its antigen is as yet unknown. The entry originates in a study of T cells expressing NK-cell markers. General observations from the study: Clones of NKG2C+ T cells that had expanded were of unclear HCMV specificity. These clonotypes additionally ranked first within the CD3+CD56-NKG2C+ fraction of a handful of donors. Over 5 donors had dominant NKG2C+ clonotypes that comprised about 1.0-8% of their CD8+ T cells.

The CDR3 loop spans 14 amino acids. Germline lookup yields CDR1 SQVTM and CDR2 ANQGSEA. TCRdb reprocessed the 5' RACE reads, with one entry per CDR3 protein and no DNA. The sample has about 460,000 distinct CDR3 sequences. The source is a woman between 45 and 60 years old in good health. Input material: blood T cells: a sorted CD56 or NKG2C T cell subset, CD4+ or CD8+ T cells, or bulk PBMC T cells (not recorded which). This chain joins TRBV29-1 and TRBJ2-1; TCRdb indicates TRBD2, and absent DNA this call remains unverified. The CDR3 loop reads CSVDRGLASYEQFF.